The T cell receptor beta chain under discussion was sequenced for a study of lung T cells in sarcoidosis with Löfgren's syndrome. The wider study: Sarcoidosis features CD4+ T cell accumulation in bronchoalveolar lavage fluid. Repertoire analyses centered on Löfgren's syndrome patients.

This clonotype was seen ten or more times. Its matching antigen is unknown. Via MiXCR, TCRdb re-called the reads, giving one row per CDR3 protein. In the table there are approximately 20,000 distinct CDR3 sequences, about 20% of which are singletons. Study-wide results and limits: Multiple Löfgren's syndrome patients reportedly shared TRAV12-1 and TRBV2 CDR3 motifs. Versus controls, Löfgren's syndrome patients reportedly showed TRAV12-1 and TRBV2 as most expanded.

V was trimmed by 0 bases and J by 3 bases, leaving 9 bases between them. Per germline, CDR1 SGHRS and CDR2 YFSETQ. The CDR3 loop spans 14 amino acids. Source material: CD4+ T cells from PBMCs. The TCR was taken from a human donor with sarcoidosis (Löfgren's syndrome or another form), or a control subject (not recorded which). V usage is TRBV5-1 and J usage is TRBJ1-1; D possibly corresponds to TRBD1 (6 bases). CDR3 coding DNA: TGCGCCAGCAGCTTGGCCGGGGGCGACACTGAAGCTTTCTTT. This translates into CASSLAGGDTEAFF.